A single sample gave rise to the 10 T cell receptor beta chains below, sequenced in a study of monozygotic twins with inflammatory bowel disease. TCRdb reanalyzed the 5' RACE reads, giving one entry per CDR3 protein sequence and no DNA. The sample has over 150,000 distinct CDR3 sequences; the top ten hold under 3.5%. The specimen was blood. The origin of the receptors is a human donor with ulcerative colitis or Crohn's disease, or a healthy co-twin of an affected twin (not recorded which).

The gene calls are TRBV18 and TRBJ2-1; TCRdb gives TRBD2 as the D gene, but with no DNA this cannot be confirmed. This CDR3 is built from 17 residues. The V gene's germline CDR1 is KGHSH and CDR2 LQKENI. The CDR3 region is CASSLMAGTSGSNEQFF. The variable domain in full, with the rest retrieved from reference TRBV18 and TRBJ2-1, is NAGVMQNPRHLVRRRGQEARLRCSPMKGHSHVYWYRQLPEEGLKFMVYLQKENIIDESGMPKERFSAEFPKEGPSILRIQQVVRGDSAAYFCASSLMAGTSGSNEQFFGPGTRLTVL.

The chain combines TRBV12-3 or TRBV12-4 with TRBJ2-3; TCRdb lists TRBD1, though no DNA is available to test this call. CDR3 length: 15 residues. This CDR3 reads CASSPLGGVGDTQYF.

The genes are TRBV12-3 or TRBV12-4 and TRBJ2-1; TCRdb names TRBD1, which stays unverified in the absence of DNA. This CDR3 comprises 17 residues. The CDR3 here is CASSFLGGDGSYNEQFF.

CDR3 sequence reads: CASSLRGRLNQPQHF. V is TRBV12-3 or TRBV12-4 and J is TRBJ1-5; there is no DNA to check the TCRdb D call of TRBD1. The CDR3 length is 15 residues.

This chain links TRBV15 with TRBJ2-1; the D gene TCRdb calls, TRBD1, cannot be checked with no DNA. Per the germline V gene, CDR1 is LNHNV and CDR2 is YYDKDF (reference sequence). The CDR3 totals 15 residues. The CDR3: CATSSDPLVNNEQFF.

The chain employs TRBV12-3 or TRBV12-4 and TRBJ1-5; there is no DNA to check the TCRdb D call of TRBD1. The CDR3 is made up of 17 amino acids. CDR3: CASSSQGQGKDDQPQHF.

The rearrangement joins TRBV19 to TRBJ2-1; checking the TCRdb D call of TRBD2 is not possible without DNA. Germline V gene sequence: CDR1 LNHDA, CDR2 SQIVND (reference sequence). The CDR3 runs to 14 residues. CDR3: CASRREGWFNEQFF.

This chain connects TRBV5-1 to TRBJ2-6. CDR3 length: 15 amino acids. Germline assignment: CDR1 SGHRS and CDR2 YFSETQ. Here the CDR3 reads CASSFENSGANVLTF.

The V and J genes are TRBV7-2 and TRBJ1-2. This CDR3 region has 16 residues. Germline-derived CDR1 and CDR2 are SGHTA and FQGNSA. CDR3 region: CASSLEGSQGGYGYTF.

V gene TRBV7-3 combines with J gene TRBJ1-1; checking the TCRdb D call of TRBD1 is not possible without DNA. The CDR3 length is 12 residues. CDR1 SGHTA and CDR2 FQGTGA come from the germline V gene. CDR3 amino acids: CASSPRGAEAFF.